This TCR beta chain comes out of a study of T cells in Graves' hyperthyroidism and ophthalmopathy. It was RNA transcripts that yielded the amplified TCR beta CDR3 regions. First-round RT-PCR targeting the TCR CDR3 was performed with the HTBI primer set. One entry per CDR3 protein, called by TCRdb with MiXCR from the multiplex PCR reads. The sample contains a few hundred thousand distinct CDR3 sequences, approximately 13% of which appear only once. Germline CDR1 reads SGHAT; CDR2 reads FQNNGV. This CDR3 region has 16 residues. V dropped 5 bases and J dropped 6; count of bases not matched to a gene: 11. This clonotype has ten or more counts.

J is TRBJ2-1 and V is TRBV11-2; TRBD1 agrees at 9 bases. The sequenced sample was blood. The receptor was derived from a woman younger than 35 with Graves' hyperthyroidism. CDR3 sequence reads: CASSVAGTGLGNEQFF. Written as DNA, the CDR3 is TGTGCCAGCAGCGTAGCCGGGACAGGGTTGGGCAATGAGCAGTTCTTC.